The entry that follows covers one TCR beta chain sequence. The target antigen is unknown. What was amplified from RNA transcripts were TCR beta CDR3 regions. An initial round of RT-PCR targeting the TCR CDR3 relied on the HTBI primer set. TCRdb redid the calling of the multiplex PCR reads with MiXCR, one entry per CDR3 protein. Found here are hundreds of thousands of distinct CDR3 sequences, about 20% of them singletons; the top ten hold 64%. These data are taken from a study of T cells in Graves' hyperthyroidism and ophthalmopathy. Notes on the study in general: Blood shared most expanded thyroid clonotypes above 0.001.

Uncontrolled infection, other autoimmune disease, pregnancy and lactation each barred patients from inclusion. Source material for PBMCs was 10 ml fresh peripheral blood. CDR3 length equals 16 residues. Per the germline V gene, CDR1 is MNHEY and CDR2 is SMNVEV (reference sequence). The germline V and J ends were trimmed by 1 base and 3 bases, with 15 bases remaining between them. This TCR was sampled from a man aged 25-45 years with Graves' ophthalmopathy. The genes are TRBV27 and TRBJ2-5, with D perhaps matching TRBD1 or TRBD2 (5 bases each). The specimen was blood. This CDR3 reads CASSLFSGPSKETQYF. CDR3 sequence (DNA): TGTGCCAGCAGTTTATTTTCGGGGCCAAGCAAAGAGACCCAGTACTTC.